This TCR beta chain was documented in a study of T-cell reconstitution after alpha-beta-depleted transplantation in children (TCRdb year 2016). As for the study more broadly: Using TCR repertoire profiling, the study followed T-cell immune reconstitution in a quantitative way in children after TCRalphabeta/CD19-depleted allogeneic hematopoietic cell transplantation. The research as a whole found: Over the following months the frequencies of hyperexpanded clones went down, and after one year T-cell counts and TCRbeta diversity were mostly credited to newly produced T cells. The high TCRbeta diversity at day 60 in some patients was ascribed to recipient T cells and intrathymic progenitors that had survived conditioning. Apparently early alphabetaT-cell count recovery about two months after transplant reportedly relied on only several hundred rapidly expanded clones derived from non-depleted graft cells.

Libraries were built with PCR. Sequencing instrument: Illumina HiSeq 2500. TCR library preparation used molecular barcoding, with unique molecular identifiers applied to normalize quantification of the TCRbeta repertoire. TCRdb itself trimmed the public reads at Q25 with fastp, ran MiXCR and retained productive beta chains. Each entry merges the rows of one CDR3 protein and shows their most common DNA and genes. The sample table shows around 29,000 distinct CDR3 sequences, and 5% to 7% are seen once. 7% of the sample is held by the ten biggest clonotypes. At least ten counts were recorded for this clonotype. It lacks a known antigen. The sample holds no much larger clone one base away, and base qualities are not on file. The treatment or condition label for this specimen denotes: allogeneic hematopoietic cell transplantation with graft depleted of TCRalphabeta T cells and CD19 B cells. The children who served as transplant recipients had been given grafts of TCRalphabeta/CD19-depleted allogeneic hematopoietic cells.

The material sequenced was PBMCs, mostly from graft donor cells, taken 180 days after TCRalphabeta/CD19-depleted stem cell transplant. This clonotype was sampled from a male patient between 10 and 17 years old who had a stem cell transplant for acute myeloid leukemia, so the T cells may come from the graft donor.

The CDR3 is CASSQDTGVFSGYTF. The DNA is as follows: TGCGCCAGCAGCCAAGACACAGGGGTGTTCAGTGGCTACACCTTC. The chain employs TRBV4-3 and TRBJ1-2; TRBD1 fits 7 bases in the junction. Sequences LGHNA (CDR1) and YSLEER (CDR2) are obtained from the germline V gene. At the junction V is shortened by 0 bases and J by 7 bases; bases outside the gene matches: 8. The CDR3, from cysteine to phenylalanine, totals 15 residues. The retained sequence is limited to the CDR3, 45 bases, with the frame set at the first base.